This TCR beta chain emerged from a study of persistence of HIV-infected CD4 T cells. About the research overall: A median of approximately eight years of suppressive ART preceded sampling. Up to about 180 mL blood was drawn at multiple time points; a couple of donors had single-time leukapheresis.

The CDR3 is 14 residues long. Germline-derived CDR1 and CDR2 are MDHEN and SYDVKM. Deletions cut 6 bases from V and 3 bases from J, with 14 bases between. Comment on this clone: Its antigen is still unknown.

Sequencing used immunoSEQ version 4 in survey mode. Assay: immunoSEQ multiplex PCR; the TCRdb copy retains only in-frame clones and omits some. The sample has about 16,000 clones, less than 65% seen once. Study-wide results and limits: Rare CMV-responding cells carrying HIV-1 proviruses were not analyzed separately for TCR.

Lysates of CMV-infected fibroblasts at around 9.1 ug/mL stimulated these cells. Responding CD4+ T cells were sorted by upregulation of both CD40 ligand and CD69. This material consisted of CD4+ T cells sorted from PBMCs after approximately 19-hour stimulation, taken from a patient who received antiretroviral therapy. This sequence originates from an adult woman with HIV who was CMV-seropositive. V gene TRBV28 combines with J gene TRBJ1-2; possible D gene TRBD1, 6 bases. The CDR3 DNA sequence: TGTGCCAGCAGGGCGACAGGAGCTTACTATGGCTACACCTTC. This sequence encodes CASRATGAYYGYTF.